The next 9 T cell receptor beta chains were all read from a single sample in a study of shared clonotypes between healthy human individuals. Produced via immunoSEQ multiplex PCR; TCRdb's table is partial and in-frame only. The table lists roughly 2 million clones, approximately 95% of them singletons, with 0.13% in the top ten. The sequencing sample was made of naive CD4+ T cells sorted from blood. Sample subset: CD45RA+ positively selected. These receptor sequences come from a man aged 18 to 30 in good health.

This chain uses TRBV18 with TRBJ1-1; D possibly corresponds to TRBD1 (6 bases). Germline V gene lookup returns CDR1 KGHSH and CDR2 LQKENI. Trimming shortened V by 3 bases and J by 5 bases, and 16 bases separated the two germline ends. This CDR3 spans 15 amino acids. The chain's CDR3 is CASSPSGGVRTEAFF. CDR3 coding DNA: TGTGCCAGCTCACCTTCCGGGGGCGTTCGGACTGAAGCTTTCTTT.

V gene TRBV7-9 combines with J gene TRBJ1-1, with D unresolved. Trimming removed 6 bases at V and 5 bases at J, with 7 bases between. CDR3 size: 11 residues. Germline values: CDR1 SEHNR, CDR2 FQNEAQ (reference sequence). CDR3 nucleotide sequence: TGTGCCAGCAGTCAGAGGACTGAAGCTTTCTTT. This sequence encodes CASSQRTEAFF.

The chain recombines TRBV11-2 with TRBJ1-2; TRBD1 might be the D (6 bases). The CDR3 extends over 13 amino acids. The germline gives CDR1 SGHAT, CDR2 FQNNGV. Trimming took 5 bases from V and 7 from J, leaving 14 bases between them. In DNA form, the CDR3 reads TGTGCCAGCAGCACGTACAGGGTGGGTGGCTACACCTTC. It translates to CASSTYRVGGYTF. Drawing the rest from reference TRBV11-2 and TRBJ1-2, the complete variable domain is EAGVAQSPRYKIIEKRQSVAFWCNPISGHATLYWYQQILGQGPKLLIQFQNNGVVDDSQLPKDRFSAERLKGVDSTLKIQPAKLEDSAVYLCASSTYRVGGYTFGSGTRLTVV.

This clone is a singleton in its sample. The J gene is TRBJ2-5, the V gene TRBV6-1, with TRBD2 identical over 11 bases. CDR3 size: 19 residues. Trimming at V came to 4 bases and at J to 5 bases, leaving 18 bases not matched to a gene. In germline, CDR1 is MNHNS, CDR2 SASEGT. CDR3 sequence: CASSVGTTSGAWGVETQYF. The DNA of the CDR3 is TGTGCCAGCAGTGTCGGGACGACTAGCGGGGCCTGGGGGGTGGAGACCCAGTACTTC.

The gene calls are TRBV9 and TRBJ2-3, with D hard to call. Trimming took 0 bases from V and 2 from J, leaving 13 bases between them. Germline V CDR1 and CDR2: SGDLS, YYNGEE. The CDR3 is made up of 16 amino acids. CDR3 in DNA: TGTGCCAGCAGCGTAGCTGTTGGACCAGTCACAGATACGCAGTATTTT. It specifies CASSVAVGPVTDTQYF.

The V call is TRBV30, the J call TRBJ1-3; no clear D. V lost 0 bases to trimming and J lost 0 bases, with 9 bases between them. Germline-derived CDR1 and CDR2 are GTSNPN and SVGIG (reference sequence). This CDR3 region has 15 residues. In DNA, the CDR3 is TGTGCCTGGAGTGTAGGACTGCACTCTGGAAACACCATATATTTT. Translation: CAWSVGLHSGNTIYF.

In the case of this clone: Within the sample, other DNA sequences also encode this same CDR3. The chain carries TRBV6-5 and TRBJ1-1; no clear D gene. The V gene's germline CDR1 is MNHEY and CDR2 SVGAGI. The CDR3 has 14 amino acids. With 1 base removed from V and 1 base from J, the gap between germline ends came to 7 bases. CDR3 amino acids: CASSYLQENTEAFF. The CDR3 DNA follows: TGTGCCAGCAGTTACTTGCAGGAGAACACTGAAGCTTTCTTT.

The rearrangement uses TRBV27 and TRBJ1-5, with D uncertain. The CDR3 has 14 amino acids. Germline V gives CDR1 MNHEY, CDR2 SMNVEV (reference sequence). V shed 5 bases and J shed 7 bases, with 15 bases lying between them. The CDR3 loop is CASSPQSARQPQHF. The CDR3 DNA follows: TGTGCCAGCAGTCCCCAATCGGCTCGGCAGCCCCAGCATTTT.

This chain links TRBV2 with TRBJ1-5; 7 bases are shared with TRBD1. J was trimmed by 4 bases and V by 6 bases; bases with no gene match: 9. CDR1 SNHLY and CDR2 FYNNEI come from the germline V gene. The CDR3 spans 15 residues. The CDR3 DNA reads as TGTGCCAGCAGGGGGTCAGGGACAGAGAATCAGCCCCAGCATTTT. Its translation: CASRGSGTENQPQHF. Together with reference TRBV2 and TRBJ1-5, the CDR3 gives the full variable domain: EPEVTQTPSHQVTQMGQEVILRCVPISNHLYFYWYRQILGQKVEFLVSFYNNEISEKSEIFDDQFSVERPDGSNFTLKIRSTKLEDSAMYFCASRGSGTENQPQHFGDGTRLSIL.